This T cell receptor (beta chain) originates from a study of technical replicates of blood from a few donors. The data were produced by immunoSEQ multiplex PCR, yet TCRdb's version contains in-frame clones alone and is incomplete. The sample includes some 68,000 clones, about 95% of them seen just once. This CDR3 is built from 15 residues. V lost 2 bases to trimming and J lost 3 bases; unmatched junction nucleotides: 6. Looked up from germline, CDR1 is SGHRS and CDR2 is YFSETQ. Sequenced: T cells isolated from PBMCs. The clonotype was recovered from a human donor in good health. V is TRBV5-1 and J is TRBJ2-5; 8 bases fit TRBD2. The CDR3 DNA reads TGCGCCAGCAGCTTCTCCGGGACTAGGGAAGAGACCCAGTACTTC. This gives the protein CASSFSGTREETQYF.